This T cell receptor (beta chain) was found in a study of OX40 agonist ivuxolimab in advanced cancers. About the study: Every 2 weeks, patients got intravenous ivuxolimab at one of six dose levels (0.01-10 mg/kg). Three patients showed partial responses: one hepatocellular carcinoma and two cutaneous melanoma cases. Study-level findings and limits: CD8+ T cells (on average) carried more expanded clones than CD4+ T cells.

Sequencing was performed with immunoSEQ multiplex PCR; in TCRdb, only in-frame clones are kept and a portion is missing. The sample has tens of thousands of clones; 75% to 95% are singletons. Concerning this clone: Its antigen is not identified.

The germline CDR1 and CDR2 sequences are SGHAT and FQNNGV. CDR3 length: 15 amino acids. The V end lost 0 bases, the J end lost 3 bases, and 11 bases lay between the germline ends. Sample: CD4+ or CD8+ T cells sorted from blood, taken in a trial of the OX40 agonist ivuxolimab. This sequence was found in an adult with an advanced solid tumor such as melanoma, head and neck, liver or kidney cancer. J is TRBJ1-1 and V is TRBV11-2; tentatively, D is TRBD1 (5 bases). CDR3 DNA sequence: TGTGCCAGCAGCTTAGATCCGGGGCCCTACACTGAAGCTTTCTTT. As protein: CASSLDPGPYTEAFF. The variable domain in full, completed from reference TRBV11-2 and TRBJ1-1, reads EAGVAQSPRYKIIEKRQSVAFWCNPISGHATLYWYQQILGQGPKLLIQFQNNGVVDDSQLPKDRFSAERLKGVDSTLKIQPAKLEDSAVYLCASSLDPGPYTEAFFGQGTRLTVV.